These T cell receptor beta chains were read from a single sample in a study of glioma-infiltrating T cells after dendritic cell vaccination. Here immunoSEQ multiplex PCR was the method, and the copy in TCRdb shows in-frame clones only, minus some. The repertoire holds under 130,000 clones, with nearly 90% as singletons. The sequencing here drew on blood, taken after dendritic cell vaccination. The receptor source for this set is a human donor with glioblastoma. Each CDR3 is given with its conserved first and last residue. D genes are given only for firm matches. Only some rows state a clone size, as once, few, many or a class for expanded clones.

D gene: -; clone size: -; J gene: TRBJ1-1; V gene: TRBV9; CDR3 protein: CASSPQGNTEAFF; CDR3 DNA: TGTGCCAGCAGCCCACAGGGTAACACTGAAGCTTTCTTT
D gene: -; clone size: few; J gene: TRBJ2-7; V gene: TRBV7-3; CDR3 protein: CARQGRGRSYEQYF; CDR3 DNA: TGTGCCCGCCAAGGCCGGGGAAGGTCCTACGAGCAGTACTTC
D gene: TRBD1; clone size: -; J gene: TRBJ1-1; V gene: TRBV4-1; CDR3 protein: CASSQDTAGGFVTEAFF; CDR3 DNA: TGCGCCAGCAGCCAAGATACGGCAGGGGGTTTTGTAACTGAAGCTTTCTTT
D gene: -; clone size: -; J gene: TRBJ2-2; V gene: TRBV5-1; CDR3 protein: CASSLAPPGDTGELFF; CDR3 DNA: TGCGCCAGCAGCTTGGCTCCCCCAGGTGACACCGGGGAGCTGTTTTTT
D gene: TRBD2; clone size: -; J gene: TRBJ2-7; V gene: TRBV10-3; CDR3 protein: CAIRATSGGYEQYF; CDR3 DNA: TGTGCCATCAGGGCCACTAGCGGGGGGTACGAGCAGTACTTC
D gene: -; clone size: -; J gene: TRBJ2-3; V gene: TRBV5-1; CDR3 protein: CASSVSPAAGTDTQYF; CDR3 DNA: TGCGCCAGCAGCGTGTCCCCCGCCGCGGGCACAGATACGCAGTATTTT
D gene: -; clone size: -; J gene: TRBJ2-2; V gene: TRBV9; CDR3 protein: CASSPRHLDTGELFF; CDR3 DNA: TGTGCCAGCAGCCCTCGACACCTCGACACCGGGGAGCTGTTTTTT
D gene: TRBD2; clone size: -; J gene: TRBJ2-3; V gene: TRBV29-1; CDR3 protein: CSVDGAGTTDTQYF; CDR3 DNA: TGCAGCGTTGATGGAGCGGGGACCACAGATACGCAGTATTTT
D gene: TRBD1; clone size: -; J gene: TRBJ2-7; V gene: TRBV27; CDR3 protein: CASSLSGTGATYEQYF; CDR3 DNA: TGTGCCAGCAGTTTATCTGGGACAGGGGCGACCTACGAGCAGTACTTC
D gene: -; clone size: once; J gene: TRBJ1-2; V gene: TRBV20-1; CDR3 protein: CSARDLEGYTF; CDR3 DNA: TGCAGTGCTAGAGATCTTGAGGGCTACACCTTC
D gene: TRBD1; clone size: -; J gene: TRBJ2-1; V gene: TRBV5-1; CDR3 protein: CASSLAGTEAHEQFF; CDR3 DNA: TGCGCCAGCAGCTTGGCCGGGACAGAAGCCCATGAGCAGTTCTTC
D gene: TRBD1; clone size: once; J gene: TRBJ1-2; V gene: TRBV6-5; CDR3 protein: CASSYSTGVVGGYTF; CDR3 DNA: TGTGCCAGCAGTTACTCGACAGGGGTGGTGGGGGGCTACACCTTC
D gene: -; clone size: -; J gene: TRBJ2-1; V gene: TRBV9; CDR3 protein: CASSAEDGNEQFF; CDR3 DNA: TGTGCCAGCAGCGCGGAGGATGGGAATGAGCAGTTCTTC
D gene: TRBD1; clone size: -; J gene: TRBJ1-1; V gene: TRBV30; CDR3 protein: CAWMRTGGEWAGAFF; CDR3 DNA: TGTGCCTGGATGCGGACAGGGGGCGAGTGGGCTGGAGCTTTCTTT
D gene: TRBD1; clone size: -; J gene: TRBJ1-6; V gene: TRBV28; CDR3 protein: CASSSGQGQNNSPLHF; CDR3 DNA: TGTGCCAGCAGTTCCGGACAGGGTCAAAATAATTCACCCCTCCACTTT
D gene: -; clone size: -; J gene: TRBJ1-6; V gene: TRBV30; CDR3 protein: CAWSVNGPGGNSPLHF; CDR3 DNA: TGTGCCTGGAGTGTAAACGGACCTGGCGGGAATTCACCCCTCCACTTT
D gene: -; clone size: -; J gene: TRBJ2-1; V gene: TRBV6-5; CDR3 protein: CASSYSYGGNEQFF; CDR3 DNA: TGTGCCAGCAGTTACTCGTATGGAGGGAACGAGCAGTTCTTC
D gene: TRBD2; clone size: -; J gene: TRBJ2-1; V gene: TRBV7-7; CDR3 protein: CASSLLAGGPYNEQFF; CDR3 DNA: TGTGCTAGCAGCCTACTAGCGGGAGGGCCCTACAATGAGCAGTTCTTC
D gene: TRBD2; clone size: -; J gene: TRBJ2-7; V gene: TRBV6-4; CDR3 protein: CASSDGTSGSEQYF; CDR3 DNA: TGTGCCAGCAGTGACGGGACTAGCGGGAGCGAGCAGTACTTC
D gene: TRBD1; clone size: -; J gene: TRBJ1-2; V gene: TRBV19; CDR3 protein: CASSGVDTDRGSNYGYTF; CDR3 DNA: TGTGCCAGTAGTGGGGTGGATACCGACAGGGGGTCAAACTATGGCTACACCTTC
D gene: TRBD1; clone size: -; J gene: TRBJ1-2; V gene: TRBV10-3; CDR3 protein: CAISGGQGSYGYTF; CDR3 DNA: TGTGCCATCAGTGGAGGACAGGGCTCCTATGGCTACACCTTC
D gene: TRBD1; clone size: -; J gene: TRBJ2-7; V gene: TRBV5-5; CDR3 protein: CASSYLDRGYEQYF; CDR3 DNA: TGTGCCAGCAGTTATTTGGACAGGGGCTACGAGCAGTACTTC
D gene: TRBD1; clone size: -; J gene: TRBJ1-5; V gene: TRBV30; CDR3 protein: CAWNIRDSGSSQHF; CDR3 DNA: TGTGCCTGGAATATCCGGGACAGCGGATCGTCCCAGCATTTT
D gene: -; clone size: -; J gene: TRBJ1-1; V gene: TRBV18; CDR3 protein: CASSLPGGDTEAFF; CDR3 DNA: TGTGCCAGCTCACTACCGGGAGGGGACACTGAAGCTTTCTTT
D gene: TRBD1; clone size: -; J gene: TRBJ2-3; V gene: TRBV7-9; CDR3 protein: CASSRTGYTDTQYF; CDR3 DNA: TGTGCCAGCAGCAGGACAGGGTACACAGATACGCAGTATTTT
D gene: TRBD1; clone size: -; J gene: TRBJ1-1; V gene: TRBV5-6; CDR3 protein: CASSLQGARTEAFF; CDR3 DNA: TGTGCCAGCAGCTTGCAGGGGGCCAGAACTGAAGCTTTCTTT
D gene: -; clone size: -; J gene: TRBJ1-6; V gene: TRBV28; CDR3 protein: CASSSSSSYNSPLHF; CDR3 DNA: TGTGCCAGCAGCTCCTCCTCATCCTATAATTCCCCCCTCCACTTT
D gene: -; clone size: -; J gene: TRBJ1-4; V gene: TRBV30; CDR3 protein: CAWTGDLNEKLFF; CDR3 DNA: TGTGCCTGGACCGGGGATCTTAATGAAAAACTGTTTTTT
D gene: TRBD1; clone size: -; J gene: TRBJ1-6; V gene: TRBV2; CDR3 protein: CASFKQGVYNSPLHF; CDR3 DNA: TGTGCCAGCTTTAAACAGGGGGTCTATAATTCACCCCTCCACTTT
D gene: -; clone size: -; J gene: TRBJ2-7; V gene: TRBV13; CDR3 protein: CASSSRGSNYEQYF; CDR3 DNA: TGTGCCAGCAGCAGCCGCGGTAGCAACTACGAGCAGTACTTC
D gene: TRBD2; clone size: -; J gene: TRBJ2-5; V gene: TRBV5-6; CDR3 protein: CASRPGLAGRRETQYF; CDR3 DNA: TGTGCCAGCAGACCAGGACTAGCGGGGAGGCGGGAGACCCAGTACTTC
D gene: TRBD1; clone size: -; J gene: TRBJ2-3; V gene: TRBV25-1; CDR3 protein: CASSGTGNTDTQYF; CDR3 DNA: TGTGCCAGCAGTGGGACAGGCAACACAGATACGCAGTATTTT
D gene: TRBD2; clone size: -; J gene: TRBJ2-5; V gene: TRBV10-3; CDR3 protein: CAISVSGGPTQYF; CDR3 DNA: TGTGCCATCAGTGTTAGCGGGGGTCCGACCCAGTACTTC
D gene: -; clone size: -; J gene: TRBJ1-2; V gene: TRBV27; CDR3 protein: CASSSRVNYGYTF; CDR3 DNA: TGTGCCAGCAGTAGCAGGGTCAACTATGGCTACACCTTC
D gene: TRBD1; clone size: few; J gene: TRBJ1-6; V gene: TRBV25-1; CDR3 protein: CASSEWDRGNSPLHF; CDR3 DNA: TGTGCCAGCAGTGAGTGGGACAGGGGTAATTCACCCCTCCACTTT
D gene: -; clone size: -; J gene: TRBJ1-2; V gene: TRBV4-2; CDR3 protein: CASSQDRTYNYGYTF; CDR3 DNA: TGTGCCAGCAGCCAAGATCGGACTTACAACTATGGCTACACCTTC
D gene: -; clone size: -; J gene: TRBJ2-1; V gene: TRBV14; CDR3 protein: CASSQTVSSYNEQFF; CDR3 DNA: TGTGCCAGCAGCCAGACAGTGAGCTCCTACAATGAGCAGTTCTTC
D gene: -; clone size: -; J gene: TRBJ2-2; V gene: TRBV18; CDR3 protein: CASSPDSYGELFF; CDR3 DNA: TGTGCCAGCTCACCCGACAGCTACGGGGAGCTGTTTTTT
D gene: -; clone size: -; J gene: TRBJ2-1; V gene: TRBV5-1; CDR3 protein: CASSLELRDEQFF; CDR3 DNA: TGCGCCAGCAGCTTGGAATTACGGGATGAGCAGTTCTTC
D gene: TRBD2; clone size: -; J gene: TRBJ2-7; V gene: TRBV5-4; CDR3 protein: CASSLGTSGPPFYEQYF; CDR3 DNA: TGTGCCAGCAGCTTGGGGACTAGCGGGCCCCCTTTCTACGAGCAGTACTTC
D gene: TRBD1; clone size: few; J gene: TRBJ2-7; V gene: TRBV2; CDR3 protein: CASRPTGQGRYEQYF; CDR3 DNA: TGTGCCAGCAGACCGACGGGACAGGGACGTTACGAGCAGTACTTC
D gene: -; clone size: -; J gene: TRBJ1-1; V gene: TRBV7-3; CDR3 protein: CASSLSPGNTEAFF; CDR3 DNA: TGTGCCAGCAGCTTAAGTCCAGGGAACACTGAAGCTTTCTTT
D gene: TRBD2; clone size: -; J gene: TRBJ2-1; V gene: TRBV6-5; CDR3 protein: CASSQGLAGVVEQFF; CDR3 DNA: TGTGCCAGCAGTCAGGGACTAGCGGGAGTGGTTGAGCAGTTCTTC
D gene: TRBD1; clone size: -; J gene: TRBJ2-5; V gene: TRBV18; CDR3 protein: CASSPPGQGQVKTQYF; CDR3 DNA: TGTGCCAGCTCACCACCAGGACAGGGGCAGGTGAAGACCCAGTACTTC
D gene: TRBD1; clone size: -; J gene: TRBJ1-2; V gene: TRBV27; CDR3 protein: CASRGTGGHYGYTF; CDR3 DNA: TGTGCCAGTAGGGGGACAGGGGGACACTATGGCTACACCTTC
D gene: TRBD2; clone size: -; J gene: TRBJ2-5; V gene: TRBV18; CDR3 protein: CASSPRLAGGRETQYF; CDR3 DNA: TGTGCCAGCTCACCAAGACTAGCGGGGGGTCGGGAGACCCAGTACTTC
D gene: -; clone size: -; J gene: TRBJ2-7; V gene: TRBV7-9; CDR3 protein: CASSLMAGNHEQYF; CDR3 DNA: TGTGCCAGCAGCTTAATGGCAGGGAATCACGAGCAGTACTTC
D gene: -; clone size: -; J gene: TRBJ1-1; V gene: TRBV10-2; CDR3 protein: CASSLAYSTTNTEAFF; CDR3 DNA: TGCGCCAGCAGTTTGGCATACAGCACAACGAACACTGAAGCTTTCTTT